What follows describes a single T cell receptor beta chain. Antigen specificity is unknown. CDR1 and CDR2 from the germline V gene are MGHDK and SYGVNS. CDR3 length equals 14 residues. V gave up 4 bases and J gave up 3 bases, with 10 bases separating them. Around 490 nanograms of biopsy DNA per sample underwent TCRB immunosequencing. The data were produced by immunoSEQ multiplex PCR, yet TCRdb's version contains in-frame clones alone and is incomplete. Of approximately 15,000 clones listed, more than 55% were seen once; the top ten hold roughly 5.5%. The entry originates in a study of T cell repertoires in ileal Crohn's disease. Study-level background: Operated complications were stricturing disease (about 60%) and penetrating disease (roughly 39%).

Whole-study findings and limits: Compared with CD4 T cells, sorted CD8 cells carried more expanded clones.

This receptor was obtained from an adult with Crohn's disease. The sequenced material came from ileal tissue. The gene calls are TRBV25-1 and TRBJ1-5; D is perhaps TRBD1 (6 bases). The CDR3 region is CASSADRTNQPQHF. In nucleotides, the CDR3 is TGTGCCAGCAGTGCTGACAGGACCAATCAGCCCCAGCATTTT. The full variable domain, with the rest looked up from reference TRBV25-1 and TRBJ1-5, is EADIYQTPRYLVIGTGKKITLECSQTMGHDKMYWYQQDPGMELHLIHYSYGVNSTEKGDLSSESTVSRIRTEHFPLTLESARPSHTSQYLCASSADRTNQPQHFGDGTRLSIL.